This T cell receptor (beta chain) stems from a study of T cell clonotyping in hematopoietic cell transplantation. Trimming left V 1 base short and J 0 bases short, with 6 bases between. Germline V gene lookup returns CDR1 SGHRS and CDR2 YFSETQ. CDR3 length: 14 residues. Libraries were prepared by immunoSEQ multiplex PCR; TCRdb keeps only in-frame clonotypes and omits some of them. The sample lists approximately 42,000 clones, 95% occurring once. The sequence derives from a man between 25 and 39 years old in good health. Some clones in this sample may be carry-over from other donors' samples. The chain employs TRBV5-1 and TRBJ2-3; D remains ambiguous. Sequencing used peripheral blood mononuclear cells. CDR3 amino acids: CASSLRESTDTQYF. DNA of the CDR3: TGCGCCAGCAGCTTGAGAGAAAGCACAGATACGCAGTATTTT.